The 31 T cell receptor beta chains reported below all come from one sample, sequenced in a study of control samples from healthy donors and cancer patients. TCRdb's copy holds only in-frame clones and misses some; the assay was immunoSEQ multiplex PCR. The table lists a few hundred thousand clones, around 90% of them singletons. The sample comprised PBMCs. These receptors were collected from a middle-aged man with head and neck cancer.

The chain couples TRBV9 to TRBJ2-2; D remains ambiguous. CDR3 length: 13 amino acids. In germline, CDR1 is SGDLS, CDR2 YYNGEE. V dropped 0 bases and J dropped 6 bases, with 6 bases sitting between them. This CDR3 reads CASSVAGSGELFF. CDR3 DNA: TGTGCCAGCAGCGTAGCGGGTTCCGGGGAGCTGTTTTTT.

The chain is built from TRBV28 and TRBJ1-2, with D uncertain. Germline assignment: CDR1 MDHEN and CDR2 SYDVKM. Trimming stripped 5 bases from V and 8 bases from J, with 21 bases between. The CDR3 is 15 amino acids. CDR3 bases: TGTGCCAGCAGTCCCCGGGATTTGGCTCGGCAAGGCTACACCTTC. It codes for CASSPRDLARQGYTF.

This rearrangement joins TRBV19 to TRBJ2-2; 10 nucleotides match TRBD1. From germline, CDR1 is LNHDA and CDR2 SQIVND (reference sequence). The CDR3 has 14 residues. V shed 8 bases, J shed 7 bases, and the junction held 7 bases outside the gene matches. CDR3 in DNA: TGTGCCAGTTCCGGGACAGGGGTAGTCGGGGAGCTGTTTTTT. Encoded protein: CASSGTGVVGELFF.

The V gene is TRBV14, the J gene TRBJ1-4, with D hard to call. There are 15 residues in the CDR3. V gave up 3 bases and J gave up 2 bases, with 10 bases separating them. Germline CDR1 reads SGHDN; CDR2 reads FVKESK. CDR3 coding DNA: TGTGCCAGCAGCCAGCTACCGGGGACTAATGAAAAACTGTTTTTT. Amino acids: CASSQLPGTNEKLFF.

The J gene is TRBJ2-2, the V gene TRBV6-4; D gene unclear. The V gene lost 4 bases and the J gene lost 6 bases, with 9 bases spanning the gap. The CDR3 runs 13 residues. From germline, CDR1 is MRHNA and CDR2 SNTAGT. For the CDR3, the DNA is TGTGCCAGCAGTGCCCGCACATCCGGGGAGCTGTTTTTT. Protein: CASSARTSGELFF.

This clone was detected a few times. The chain has TRBV11-2 and TRBJ1-3; D not resolved. The CDR3 runs to 14 residues. Between the trimmed V and J ends, which lost 1 base and 4 bases, there was a span of 8 bases. Per the germline V gene, CDR1 is SGHAT and CDR2 is FQNNGV. The CDR3 bases are TGTGCCAGCAGCTTAGGGTCACCAGGAAACACCATATATTTT. Protein: CASSLGSPGNTIYF.

This clone showed up just a few times. The chain uses TRBV28 and TRBJ1-5, with a weak D call TRBD1 (5 bases). V was trimmed by 6 bases and J by 0 bases, leaving 12 bases between them. Germline V gene data show CDR1 as MDHEN and CDR2 as SYDVKM. This CDR3 is built from 15 residues. The CDR3 bases are TGTGCCAGCAGCCACGGGACGAGTAGCAATCAGCCCCAGCATTTT. Its protein is CASSHGTSSNQPQHF. The variable domain in full, with the rest retrieved from reference TRBV28 and TRBJ1-5, is DVKVTQSSRYLVKRTGEKVFLECVQDMDHENMFWYRQDPGLGLRLIYFSYDVKMKEKGDIPEGYSVSREKKERFSLILESASTNQTSMYLCASSHGTSSNQPQHFGDGTRLSIL.

A single count supports this clone. The chain recombines TRBV28 with TRBJ1-4; 9 bases align to TRBD1. Germline-derived CDR1 and CDR2 are MDHEN and SYDVKM. This CDR3 has 15 amino acids. The V gene end was trimmed by 2 bases and the J gene end by 5 bases; junction bases not matched to a gene: 3. CDR3 region: CASSLVGTGNEKLFF. The CDR3 DNA follows: TGTGCCAGCAGTTTAGTGGGGACAGGGAATGAAAAACTGTTTTTT.

The V and J genes are TRBV10-1 and TRBJ2-3, with 13 bases matching TRBD2. With 6 bases clipped from V and 6 bases from J, the junction kept 6 bases outside the gene matches. Germline loops: CDR1 WNHNN, CDR2 SYGVQD (reference sequence). There are 15 residues in the CDR3. The CDR3 spells CASRWTSGGRDTQYF. The CDR3 DNA reads as TGCGCCAGCAGATGGACTAGCGGGGGAAGGGATACGCAGTATTTT.

Only a few counts were recorded for this clone. This chain connects TRBV7-2 to TRBJ1-3; no firm D call. Germline V gene lookup returns CDR1 SGHTA and CDR2 FQGNSA. The CDR3 is made up of 14 amino acids. V shed 1 base and J shed 3 bases, with 7 bases lying between them. CDR3 bases: TGTGCCAGCAGCTTAGGAACTTTTGGAAACACCATATATTTT. Translation gives CASSLGTFGNTIYF.

The rearrangement links TRBV28 to TRBJ2-3; D is undetermined. The CDR3 totals 16 residues. The V end lost 6 bases, the J end lost 0 bases, and 16 bases lay between the germline ends. Germline CDR1 is MDHEN and CDR2 is SYDVKM. The DNA for the CDR3 is TGTGCCAGCAGCCTCCCCGCTCGCACCAGCACAGATACGCAGTATTTT. This sequence encodes CASSLPARTSTDTQYF. Supplemented by reference TRBV28 and TRBJ2-3, the full variable domain reads DVKVTQSSRYLVKRTGEKVFLECVQDMDHENMFWYRQDPGLGLRLIYFSYDVKMKEKGDIPEGYSVSREKKERFSLILESASTNQTSMYLCASSLPARTSTDTQYFGPGTRLTVL.

The chain joins TRBV7-9 to TRBJ2-1; TRBD2 matches 14 bases. The V and J ends lost 5 bases and 0 bases, in that order; junction bases with no gene match: 9. Germline CDR1 reads SEHNR; CDR2 reads FQNEAQ (reference sequence). This CDR3 comprises 19 residues. The CDR3 loop is CASSGSRTSGGSSYNEQFF. The CDR3 nucleotides are TGTGCCAGCAGCGGAAGTAGGACTAGCGGGGGGAGCTCCTACAATGAGCAGTTCTTC.

The V and J genes are TRBV5-6 and TRBJ2-2; a weak D match, TRBD2 (5 bases). Germline-derived CDR1 and CDR2 are SGHDT and YYEEEE. The CDR3 runs to 14 residues. Trimming left V 3 bases short and J 6 bases short, with 12 bases between. CDR3 protein: CASSSSGGAGELFF. DNA for the CDR3: TGTGCCAGCAGCTCGTCAGGAGGCGCCGGGGAGCTGTTTTTT.

The chain employs TRBV6-5 and TRBJ2-7; D possibly matches TRBD1 or TRBD2 (5 bases each). Trimming took off 5 bases at V and 3 bases at J, with 17 bases between the two ends. The germline CDR1 and CDR2 sequences are MNHEY and SVGAGI. This CDR3 is 15 amino acids long. In nucleotides, the CDR3 is TGTGCCAGCAGTCACGTTCTCGGGGCCTACTACGAGCAGTACTTC. It translates to CASSHVLGAYYEQYF.

The table lists this clone with a few counts. Here the CDR3 DNA reads TGTGCCAGCAGTTACCGGGCTACCGGCTCCTACAATGAGCAGTTCTTC. This gives the protein CASSYRATGSYNEQFF. The chain carries TRBV6-2 or TRBV6-3 and TRBJ2-1; unclear D gene. This CDR3 has 16 amino acids. The V end lost 2 bases, the J end lost 0 bases, and 11 bases lay between the germline ends. CDR1 is MNHEY and CDR2 is SVGEGT in the germline V gene.

This chain connects TRBV4-1 to TRBJ1-1, with D perhaps TRBD1 (6 bases). CDR3 length equals 14 residues. Per germline, CDR1 MGHRA and CDR2 YSYEKL. V dropped 4 bases and J dropped 7 bases, with 16 bases sitting between them. The CDR3 nucleotides read TGCGCCAGCAGCCGGGTAGGGGGGCCGGGTGAAGCTTTCTTT. It yields the protein CASSRVGGPGEAFF.

This chain uses TRBV4-1 with TRBJ2-2; 7 positions agree with TRBD2. J gave up 0 bases and V 0 bases, and 4 bases lay outside the gene matches. CDR1 is MGHRA and CDR2 is YSYEKL in the germline V gene. CDR3 length equals 17 residues. The CDR3 nucleotides read TGCGCCAGCAGCCAAGAGGGGGGGAGATCGAACACCGGGGAGCTGTTTTTT. Translation gives CASSQEGGRSNTGELFF.

The chain is built from TRBV7-2 and TRBJ2-2, with TRBD2 identical over 15 bases. V gave up 5 bases and J gave up 4 bases; unmatched junction bases: 11. In germline, CDR1 is SGHTA, CDR2 FQGNSA. The CDR3 extends over 19 amino acids. The CDR3 sequence: CASSPQRTSGGGRTGELFF. As DNA, the CDR3 is TGTGCCAGCAGCCCCCAAAGGACTAGCGGGGGGGGCCGCACCGGGGAGCTGTTTTTT.

This chain joins TRBV19 and TRBJ2-1, with D possibly being TRBD2 (6 bases). The CDR3 contains 17 residues. Between the trimmed V and J ends, which lost 7 bases and 1 base, there was a span of 20 bases. Germline V gene data show CDR1 as LNHDA and CDR2 as SQIVND (reference sequence). CDR3 sequence: CASKEGRAPRSYNEQFF. In nucleotides, the CDR3 is TGTGCCAGTAAGGAGGGCAGGGCCCCAAGGTCCTACAATGAGCAGTTCTTC.

The CDR3 region is CASSSSLIQGYEQYF. For the CDR3, the DNA is TGTGCCAGCAGCTCCAGTCTCATACAGGGCTACGAGCAGTACTTC. The chain joins TRBV7-2 to TRBJ2-7, with D tentatively TRBD1 (6 bases). Germline CDR1 reads SGHTA; CDR2 reads FQGNSA. This CDR3 is 15 amino acids long. Trimming took 4 bases from V and 3 from J, leaving 16 bases between them.

The CDR3 here is CASGRGQANNEQFF. CDR3 DNA sequence: TGTGCTAGTGGCCGGGGGCAGGCGAACAATGAGCAGTTCTTC. J is TRBJ2-1 and V is TRBV12-5, with D perhaps given as TRBD1 or TRBD2 (6 bases each). Trimming took 6 bases from V and 5 from J, leaving 14 bases between them. Germline loops: CDR1 LGHNT, CDR2 FRNRAP. The CDR3 covers 14 residues.

This clone showed up many times. The chain carries TRBV3-1 (or the pseudogene TRBV3-2) and TRBJ1-4; D is perhaps TRBD1 (5 bases). The CDR3 covers 16 residues. Looked up from germline, CDR1 is LGHDT and CDR2 is YNNKEL (reference sequence). V gave up 1 base and J gave up 4 bases, with 13 bases separating them. CDR3 DNA: TGTGCCAGCAGCCAAGGAGGGACGGTTAGTAATGAAAAACTGTTTTTT. Its protein is CASSQGGTVSNEKLFF.

The genes are TRBV28 and TRBJ2-6; weak D call: TRBD1 (6 bases). The CDR3 has 16 amino acids. Germline CDR1 is MDHEN and CDR2 is SYDVKM. Trimming shortened V by 5 bases and J by 3 bases, and 14 bases separated the two germline ends. The CDR3 sequence: CASSRLQGYGANVLTF. The DNA for the CDR3 is TGTGCCAGCAGTAGATTACAGGGATATGGGGCCAACGTCCTGACTTTC.

This chain uses TRBV29-1 with TRBJ1-2; D is uncertain. The V gene's germline CDR1 is SQVTM and CDR2 ANQGSEA. This CDR3 has 12 amino acids. Trimming stripped 3 bases from V and 4 bases from J, with 9 bases between. The CDR3 here is CSVDAAVYGYTF. Here the CDR3 DNA reads TGCAGCGTTGATGCGGCCGTCTATGGCTACACCTTC. The full variable domain, rest sourced from reference TRBV29-1 and TRBJ1-2, is SAVISQKPSRDICQRGTSLTIQCQVDSQVTMMFWYRQQPGQSLTLIATANQGSEATYESGFVIDKFPISRPNLTFSTLTVSNMSPEDSSIYLCSVDAAVYGYTFGSGTRLTVV.

This chain joins TRBV7-9 and TRBJ2-7; either TRBD1 or TRBD2 may fit D (5 bases each). The V end was cut by 1 base, the J end by 4 bases, with 11 bases between. The germline CDR1 and CDR2 sequences are SEHNR and FQNEAQ (reference sequence). The CDR3 length is 14 residues. The CDR3 is CASSLGGVLYEQYF. The DNA for the CDR3 is TGTGCCAGCAGCTTAGGAGGGGTCCTTTACGAGCAGTACTTC.

The chain recombines TRBV11-2 with TRBJ2-7; unclear D gene. The CDR3 spans 14 residues. Trimming shortened V by 7 bases and J by 0 bases, and 13 bases separated the two germline ends. The V gene's germline CDR1 is SGHAT and CDR2 FQNNGV. The CDR3 DNA reads TGTGCCAGCACACACCCCCTACACTCCTACGAGCAGTACTTC. Protein product: CASTHPLHSYEQYF.

V gene TRBV3-1 (or the pseudogene TRBV3-2) combines with J gene TRBJ1-1; perhaps TRBD1 as D (5 bases). The CDR3 has 18 residues. V lost 7 bases and J lost 2, with 26 bases in between. Germline V gene lookup returns CDR1 LGHDT and CDR2 YNNKEL (reference sequence). CDR3 DNA: TGTGCCAGCACCAACCTTTTCGGCGGGGGAATCCTTAACACTGAAGCTTTCTTT. Encoded protein: CASTNLFGGGILNTEAFF.

The chain joins TRBV7-9 to TRBJ2-7; TRBD2 might be the D (6 bases). V was trimmed by 0 bases and J by 1 base, leaving 13 bases between them. CDR3 length equals 16 residues. Per the germline V gene, CDR1 is SEHNR and CDR2 is FQNEAQ (reference sequence). The CDR3 sequence: CASSLAPSSVSYEQYF. The CDR3, as DNA: TGTGCCAGCAGCTTAGCGCCTTCTAGCGTATCCTACGAGCAGTACTTC.

This chain joins TRBV28 and TRBJ1-6; the D gene is possibly TRBD1 (6 bases). The germline gives CDR1 MDHEN, CDR2 SYDVKM. Deletions cut 8 bases from V and 11 bases from J, with 16 bases between. The CDR3 runs to 13 residues. Here the CDR3 reads CASLYRDWAPLHF. CDR3 coding DNA: TGTGCCAGCCTGTACAGGGACTGGGCACCCCTCCACTTT.

This clone was counted a few times. CDR3 region: CASSASTGENSIQYF. In DNA form, the CDR3 reads TGTGCCAGCAGTGCATCGACAGGGGAGAATAGCATTCAGTACTTC. V and J are TRBV6-4 and TRBJ2-4, with 8 bases lining up with TRBD1. CDR1 is MRHNA and CDR2 is SNTAGT in the germline V gene. This CDR3 comprises 15 residues. With V trimmed by 4 bases and J by 9 bases, 11 bases remained unmatched.

The genes are TRBV9 and TRBJ2-5, with D possibly called TRBD1 or TRBD2 (5 bases each). The ends were cut back, 0 bases at V and 7 bases at J, with 13 bases in the middle. This CDR3 is built from 14 residues. The germline CDR1 and CDR2 sequences are SGDLS and YYNGEE. CDR3 bases: TGTGCCAGCAGCGTAGGGGACCCGGGTGGGACCCAGTACTTC. It yields the protein CASSVGDPGGTQYF.